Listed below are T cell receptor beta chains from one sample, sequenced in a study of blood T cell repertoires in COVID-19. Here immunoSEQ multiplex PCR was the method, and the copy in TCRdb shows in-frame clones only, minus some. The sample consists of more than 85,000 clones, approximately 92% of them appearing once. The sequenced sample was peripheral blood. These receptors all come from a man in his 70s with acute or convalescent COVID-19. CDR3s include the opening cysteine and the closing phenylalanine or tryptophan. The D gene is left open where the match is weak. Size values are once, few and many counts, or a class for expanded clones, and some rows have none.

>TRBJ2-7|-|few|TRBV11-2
CASSFSDNHYEQYF
TGTGCCAGCAGCTTCTCGGACAACCACTACGAGCAGTACTTC
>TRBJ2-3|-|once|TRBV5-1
CASSLGGPLRGTDTQYF
TGCGCCAGCAGCTTAGGCGGGCCCCTGCGGGGCACAGATACGCAGTATTTT
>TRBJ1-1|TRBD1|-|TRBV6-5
CASSYKRQGSTEAFF
TGTGCCAGCAGTTATAAGAGACAGGGCAGTACTGAAGCTTTCTTT
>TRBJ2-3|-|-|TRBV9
CASSARGGDTQYF
TGTGCCAGCAGCGCCCGAGGTGGAGATACGCAGTATTTT
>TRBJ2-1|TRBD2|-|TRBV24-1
CATSDMTSGSYNEQFF
TGTGCCACCAGTGATATGACTAGCGGGTCATACAATGAGCAGTTCTTC
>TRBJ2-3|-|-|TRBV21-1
CASSILPGLAGGRGTDTQYF
TGTGCCAGCAGCATCCTACCGGGACTAGCGGGAGGTAGGGGCACAGATACGCAGTATTTT
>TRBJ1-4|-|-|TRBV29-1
CSVELGEASNEKLFF
TGCAGCGTTGAATTAGGGGAGGCCTCAAATGAAAAACTGTTTTTT
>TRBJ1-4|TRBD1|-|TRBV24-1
CATSDPTGVKLFF
TGTGCCACCAGTGATCCCACAGGGGTGAAACTGTTTTTT
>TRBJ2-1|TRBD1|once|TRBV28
CASSPIRWTGDYNEQFF
TGTGCCAGCAGTCCAATCCGATGGACAGGAGACTACAATGAGCAGTTCTTC
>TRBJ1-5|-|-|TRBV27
CASICREDSNQPQHF
TGTGCCAGCATCTGTCGGGAGGATAGCAATCAGCCCCAGCATTTT
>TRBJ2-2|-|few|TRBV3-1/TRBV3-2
CASSQSRETGELFF
TGTGCCAGCAGCCAAAGCAGGGAAACCGGGGAGCTGTTTTTT
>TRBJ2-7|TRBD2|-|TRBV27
CASSFSSAGVYEQYF
TGTGCCAGCAGTTTCTCCTCCGCGGGAGTTTACGAGCAGTACTTC
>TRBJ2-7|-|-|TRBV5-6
CASSPVGRAYEQYF
TGTGCCAGCAGCCCAGTTGGCAGGGCCTACGAGCAGTACTTC
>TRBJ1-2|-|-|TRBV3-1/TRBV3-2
CASSQEGGHGYTF
TGTGCCAGCAGCCAAGAGGGGGGGCATGGCTACACCTTC
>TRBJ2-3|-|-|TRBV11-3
CASSLDLGATGSTDTQYF
TGTGCCAGCAGCTTAGACTTGGGGGCGACGGGCAGCACAGATACGCAGTATTTT
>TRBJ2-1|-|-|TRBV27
CASSSGTSTYNEQFF
TGTGCCAGCAGTTCCGGGACTTCCACCTACAATGAGCAGTTCTTC
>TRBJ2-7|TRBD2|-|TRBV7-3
CASSLFREGRHEQYF
TGTGCCAGCAGCTTATTCCGGGAGGGTAGGCACGAGCAGTACTTC
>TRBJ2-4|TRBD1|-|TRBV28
CASSPGQTLAKNIQYF
TGTGCCAGCAGTCCGGGACAGACCCTAGCCAAAAACATTCAGTACTTC
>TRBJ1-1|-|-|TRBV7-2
CASSLVMSNTEAFF
TGTGCCAGCAGCTTAGTTATGAGCAACACTGAAGCTTTCTTT
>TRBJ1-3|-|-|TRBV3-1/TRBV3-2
CASSQGSTGNTIYF
TGTGCCAGCAGCCAAGGGAGTACGGGAAACACCATATATTTT
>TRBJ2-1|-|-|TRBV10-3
CAISPTGNEQFF
TGTGCCATCAGCCCTACGGGCAATGAGCAGTTCTTC
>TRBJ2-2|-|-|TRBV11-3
CASSLVVWRRKTGELFF
TGTGCCAGCAGCTTAGTGGTCTGGCGCAGGAAGACCGGGGAGCTGTTTTTT
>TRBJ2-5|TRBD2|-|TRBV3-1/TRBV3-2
CASSCSGLAGGPHQETQYF
TGTGCCAGCAGTTGTAGCGGACTAGCGGGAGGGCCGCATCAAGAGACCCAGTACTTC
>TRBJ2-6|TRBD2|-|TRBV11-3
CASSSGGASGANVLTF
TGTGCCAGCAGCTCCGGGGGGGCTTCTGGGGCCAACGTCCTGACTTTC
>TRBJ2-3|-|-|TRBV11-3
CASTSESGYDTQYF
TGTGCCAGCACCTCGGAGAGCGGGTATGATACGCAGTATTTT
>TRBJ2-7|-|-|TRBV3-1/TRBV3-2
CASSASVGGYEQYF
TGTGCCAGCAGCGCCTCGGTCGGCGGGTACGAGCAGTACTTC
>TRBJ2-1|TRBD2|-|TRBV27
CASSPGTSGSREQFF
TGTGCCAGCAGCCCCGGGACTAGCGGGAGTAGGGAGCAGTTCTTC